These 12 T cell receptor beta chains were sequenced from one sample in a study of response to subunit inactivated influenza vaccine. One entry per CDR3 protein results from TCRdb running MiXCR on the RT-PCR reads. The table lists under 950,000 distinct CDR3 sequences, about 20% of them singletons, with 10% in the top ten. The sample here was PBMCs from blood, taken 5 to 6 days after vaccination. All receptors come from a man aged 50 to 60 who received an inactivated influenza vaccine.

The J gene is TRBJ2-7, the V gene TRBV12-3 or TRBV12-4, with TRBD2 matching over 8 bases. With V trimmed by 6 bases and J by 2 bases, 6 bases remained unmatched. This CDR3 is built from 14 residues. Here the CDR3 DNA reads TGTGCCAGCAGCCCCGGGACTAGGGCCTACGAGCAGTACTTC. Translated, it gives CASSPGTRAYEQYF.

This clonotype was picked up a small number of times. The V gene is TRBV11-2, the J gene TRBJ2-7, with 9 positions matching TRBD2. Germline loops: CDR1 SGHAT, CDR2 FQNNGV. V dropped 2 bases and J dropped 6; count of bases not matched to a gene: 11. The length of the CDR3 is 16 residues. The DNA of the CDR3 is TGTGCCAGCAGCTTACTTACTGTAGCGGGAGCGGGCGAGCAGTACTTC. It specifies CASSLLTVAGAGEQYF.

A few counts support this clonotype. J is TRBJ2-2 and V is TRBV20-1; 8 bases fit TRBD2. The V gene's germline CDR1 is DFQATT and CDR2 SNEGSKA (reference sequence). V shed 1 base and J 6 bases; nucleotides not matched to a gene: 7. CDR3 length equals 15 residues. The CDR3 loop reads CSARGYGGGSGELFF. The CDR3 DNA is TGCAGTGCTAGAGGATACGGGGGGGGCTCCGGGGAGCTGTTTTTT.

V usage is TRBV29-1 and J usage is TRBJ2-4; tentatively, D is TRBD1 (7 bases). The CDR3 length is 14 residues. CDR1 is SQVTM, CDR2 ANQGSEA, per germline. Between the trimmed V and J ends, which lost 6 bases and 1 base, there was a span of 13 bases. The CDR3: CSVRQGGAKNIQYF. CDR3 nucleotides: TGCAGCGTCCGACAGGGAGGTGCCAAAAACATTCAGTACTTC.

This clonotype was counted ten times or more. This sequence joins TRBV20-1 and TRBJ2-1; the match to TRBD2 covers 9 bases. V shed 4 bases, J shed 4 bases, and the junction held 11 bases outside the gene matches. Germline V CDR1 and CDR2: DFQATT, SNEGSKA (reference sequence). The CDR3 sequence is 16 residues long. DNA for the CDR3: TGCAGTGCTAAGCCGGCGGGAGGGCTCGTTTACAATGAGCAGTTCTTC. This codes for CSAKPAGGLVYNEQFF.

This clonotype was observed a handful of times. CDR3 amino acids: CSVRDLSYEQYF. In nucleotides, the CDR3 is TGCAGCGTTAGGGACTTATCCTACGAGCAGTACTTC. The V and J genes are TRBV29-1 and TRBJ2-7, with TRBD2 as a possible D gene (6 bases). Germline assignment: CDR1 SQVTM and CDR2 ANQGSEA. The V and J ends lost 5 bases and 1 base respectively, with 9 bases between them. This CDR3 is built from 12 residues.

The chain combines TRBV27 with TRBJ2-1; D not certain. V was clipped by 9 bases and J by 6 bases, with 15 bases between them. The germline V gene has CDR1 MNHEY and CDR2 SMNVEV (reference sequence). The CDR3 spans 13 residues. CDR3 loop: CARRPGLLNEQFF. CDR3 bases: TGTGCCAGGAGACCCGGGCTACTCAATGAGCAGTTCTTC.

The chain employs TRBV7-8 and TRBJ2-7; D is undetermined. CDR1 is SGHVS, CDR2 FQNEAQ, per germline. V was shortened by 1 base and J by 7 bases, with 17 bases between the two germline ends. The CDR3 length is 15 residues. CDR3 region: CASSLVSLNSREQYF. CDR3 nucleotides: TGTGCCAGCAGCTTAGTTAGCCTCAACTCGAGGGAGCAGTACTTC.

The chain uses TRBV12-2 and TRBJ2-2; the table's D call TRBD1 went unverified against the DNA. TRBV12-2 is tagged as a pseudogene. This CDR3 has 16 residues. The CDR3 region has the DNA TGTGCAAGTCGCCTGCACGAATCTTGGGGGTCCGGGGAGCTGTTTTTT. Its protein is CASRLHESWGSGELFF.

This clonotype has just a few counts. The chain links TRBV7-2 to TRBJ1-2; D is unclear. Germline CDR1 SGHTA, CDR2 FQGNSA. The CDR3 length is 13 residues. Trimming shortened V by 4 bases and J by 0 bases, and 6 bases separated the two germline ends. CDR3 amino acids: CASSSNSNYGYTF. The CDR3 DNA reads TGTGCCAGCAGCTCCAATTCTAACTATGGCTACACCTTC.

The chain is built from TRBV4-1 and TRBJ1-5; maybe TRBD1 (6 bases). V was shortened by 2 bases and J by 2 bases, with 13 bases between the two germline ends. Looked up from germline, CDR1 is MGHRA and CDR2 is YSYEKL. CDR3 length: 16 residues. This CDR3 is CASSQQGLGGNQPQHF. CDR3 nucleotide sequence: TGCGCCAGCAGCCAACAGGGGTTAGGTGGCAATCAGCCCCAGCATTTT.

This clonotype was recorded many times. One end of the junction varies from germline; a read error may be responsible. The rearrangement uses TRBV5-1 and TRBJ1-5, with D uncertain. The CDR3 is 13 residues long. Germline values: CDR1 SGHRS, CDR2 YFSETQ. This chain's CDR3 is CASSYDSNQPQHF. CDR3 DNA: TGTGCCAGCAGTTATGACAGCAATCAGCCCCAGCATTTT.